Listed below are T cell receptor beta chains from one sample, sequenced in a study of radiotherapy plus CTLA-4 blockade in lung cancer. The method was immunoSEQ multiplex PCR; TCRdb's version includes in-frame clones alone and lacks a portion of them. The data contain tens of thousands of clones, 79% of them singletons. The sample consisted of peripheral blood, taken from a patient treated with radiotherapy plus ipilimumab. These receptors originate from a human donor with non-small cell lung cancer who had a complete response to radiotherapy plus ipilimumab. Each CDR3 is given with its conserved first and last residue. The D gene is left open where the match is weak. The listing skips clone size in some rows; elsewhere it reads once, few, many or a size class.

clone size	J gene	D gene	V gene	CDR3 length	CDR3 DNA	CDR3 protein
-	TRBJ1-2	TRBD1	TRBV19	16	TGTGCCAGTAGTATGGAAAGGACAGGACCTTCAGATGGCTACACCTTC	CASSMERTGPSDGYTF
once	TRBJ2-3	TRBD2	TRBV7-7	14	TGTGCTAGCAGCACGGGACTAGCGGGAGATACGCAGTATTTT	CASSTGLAGDTQYF
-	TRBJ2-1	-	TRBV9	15	TGTGCCAGCAGCGTAGGGCTAAGGAGGGACAATGAGCAGTTCTTC	CASSVGLRRDNEQFF
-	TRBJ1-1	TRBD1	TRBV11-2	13	TGTGCCAGCAGCCCCTGGGACAGGATTGAAGCTTTCTTT	CASSPWDRIEAFF
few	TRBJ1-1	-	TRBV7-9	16	TGTGCCAGCAGTTCTAATGCCGGGCCTCCCGGGGCTGAAGCTTTCTTT	CASSSNAGPPGAEAFF
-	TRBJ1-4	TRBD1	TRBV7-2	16	TGTGCCAGCAGCCTCACGTTCAGGCAGGGGGGCGAAAAACTGTTTTTT	CASSLTFRQGGEKLFF
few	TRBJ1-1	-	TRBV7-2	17	TGTGCCAGCAGCTGGCTGGCAGGGGTTTTTGTGAACACTGAAGCTTTCTTT	CASSWLAGVFVNTEAFF
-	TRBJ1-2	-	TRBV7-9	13	TGTGCCAGCGCTGAGGGAGGGTACTATGGCTACACCTTC	CASAEGGYYGYTF
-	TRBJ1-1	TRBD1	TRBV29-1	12	TGCAGCGTTGCCCTGGGACAGGGGGAAGCTTTCTTT	CSVALGQGEAFF
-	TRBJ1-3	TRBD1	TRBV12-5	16	TGTGCTAGTGGTTCCACGGACAGGCTGGGTGGAAACACCATATATTTT	CASGSTDRLGGNTIYF
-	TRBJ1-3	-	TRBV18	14	TGTGCCAGCTCAACGGGGAGCTCTGGAAACACCATATATTTT	CASSTGSSGNTIYF
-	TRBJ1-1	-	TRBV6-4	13	TGTGCCAGCAGTGACTCATACGGGGGCAATGCTTTCTTT	CASSDSYGGNAFF
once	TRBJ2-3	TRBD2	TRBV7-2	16	TGTGCCAGCAGCCCCTTTAGCGGGGGAAGCACAGATACGCAGTATTTT	CASSPFSGGSTDTQYF
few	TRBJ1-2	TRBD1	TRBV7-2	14	TGTGCCAGCAGCCCCCGGACAGGTCGTTTCGGTTACACCTTC	CASSPRTGRFGYTF
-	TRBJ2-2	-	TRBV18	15	TGTGCCAGCTCACCGGACAGCGCGAACACCGGGGAGCTGTTTTTT	CASSPDSANTGELFF
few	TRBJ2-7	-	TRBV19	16	TGTGCCAGTAGTATACCGGGGGCTGCGAACTCCTACGAGCAGTACTTC	CASSIPGAANSYEQYF
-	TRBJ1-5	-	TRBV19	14	TGTGCCAGTAGAACTTGGGGTCCCGATCAGCCCCAGCATTTT	CASRTWGPDQPQHF
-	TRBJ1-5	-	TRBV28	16	TGTGCCAGCACCCGGGGCGGGGGGCGAGGCAATCAGCCCCAGCATTTT	CASTRGGGRGNQPQHF
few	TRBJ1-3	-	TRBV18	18	TGTGCCAGCTCACCGCCCGGGCGGACACAAGACTATGGAAACACCATATATTTT	CASSPPGRTQDYGNTIYF
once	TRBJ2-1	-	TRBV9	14	TGTGCCAGCAGCGTAGTACAGGGCGGCAATGAGCAGTTCTTC	CASSVVQGGNEQFF
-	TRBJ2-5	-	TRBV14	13	TGTGCCAGCTCCAACCGACAGAAAGAGACCCAGTACTTC	CASSNRQKETQYF
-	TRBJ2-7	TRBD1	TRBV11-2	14	TGTGCCAGCACACCGGACAGGGGAAGGTACGAGCAGTACTTC	CASTPDRGRYEQYF
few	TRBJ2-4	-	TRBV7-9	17	TGTGCCAGCAGCTCGTTGATACAGGGAATAGCCAAAAACATTCAGTACTTC	CASSSLIQGIAKNIQYF
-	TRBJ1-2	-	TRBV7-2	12	TGTGCCAGCAGCTTAGTGAGCTATGGCTACACCTTC	CASSLVSYGYTF
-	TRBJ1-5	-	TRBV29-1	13	TGCAGCGTTGGGGGGGGCGCACAGCAGCCCCAGCATTTT	CSVGGGAQQPQHF